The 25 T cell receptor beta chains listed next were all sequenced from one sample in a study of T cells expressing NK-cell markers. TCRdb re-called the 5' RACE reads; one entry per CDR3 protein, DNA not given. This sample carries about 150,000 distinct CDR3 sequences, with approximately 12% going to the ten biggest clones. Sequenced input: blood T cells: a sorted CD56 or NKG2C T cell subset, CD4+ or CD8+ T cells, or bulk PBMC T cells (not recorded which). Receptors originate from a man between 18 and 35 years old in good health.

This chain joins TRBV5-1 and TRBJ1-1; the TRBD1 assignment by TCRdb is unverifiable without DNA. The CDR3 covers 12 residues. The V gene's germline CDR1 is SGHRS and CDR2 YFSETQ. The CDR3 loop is CASRQGFTEAFF.

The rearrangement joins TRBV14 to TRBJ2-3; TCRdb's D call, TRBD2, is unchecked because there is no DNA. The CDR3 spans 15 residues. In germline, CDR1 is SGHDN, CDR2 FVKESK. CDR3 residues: CASSPLAGYTDTQYF.

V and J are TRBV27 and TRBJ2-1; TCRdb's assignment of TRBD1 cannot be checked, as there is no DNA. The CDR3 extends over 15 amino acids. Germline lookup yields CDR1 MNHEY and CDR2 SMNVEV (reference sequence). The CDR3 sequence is CASSAGTGGFGEQFF.

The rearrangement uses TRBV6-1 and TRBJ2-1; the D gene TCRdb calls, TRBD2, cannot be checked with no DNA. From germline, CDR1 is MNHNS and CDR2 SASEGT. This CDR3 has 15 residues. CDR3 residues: CASSASGNGYNEQFF.

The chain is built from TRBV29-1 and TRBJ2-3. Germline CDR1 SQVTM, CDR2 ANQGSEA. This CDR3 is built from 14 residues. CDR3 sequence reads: CSVNVLDSTDTQYF.

CDR3 in amino acids: CASSNTGTGATEAFF. This chain links TRBV7-9 with TRBJ1-1; the D call from TCRdb, TRBD1, cannot be confirmed without DNA. Germline CDR1 SEHNR, CDR2 FQNEAQ (reference sequence). The CDR3 length is 15 residues.

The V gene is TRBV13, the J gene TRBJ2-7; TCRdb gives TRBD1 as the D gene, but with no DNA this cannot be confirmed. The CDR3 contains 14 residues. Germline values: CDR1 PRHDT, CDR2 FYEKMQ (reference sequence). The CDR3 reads CASSPRGGGHEQYF.

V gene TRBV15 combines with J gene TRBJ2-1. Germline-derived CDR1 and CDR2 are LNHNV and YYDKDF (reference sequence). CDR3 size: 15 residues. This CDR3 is CATSRSGTHYNEQFF. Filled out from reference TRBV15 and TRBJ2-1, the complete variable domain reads DAMVIQNPRYQVTQFGKPVTLSCSQTLNHNVMYWYQQKSSQAPKLLFHYYDKDFNNEADTPDNFQSRRPNTSFCFLDIRSPGLGDTAMYLCATSRSGTHYNEQFFGPGTRLTVL.

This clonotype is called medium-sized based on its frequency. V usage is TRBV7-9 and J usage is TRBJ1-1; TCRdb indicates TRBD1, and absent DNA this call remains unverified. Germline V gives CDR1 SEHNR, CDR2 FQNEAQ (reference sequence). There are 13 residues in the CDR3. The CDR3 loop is CASSMSGSSEAFF.

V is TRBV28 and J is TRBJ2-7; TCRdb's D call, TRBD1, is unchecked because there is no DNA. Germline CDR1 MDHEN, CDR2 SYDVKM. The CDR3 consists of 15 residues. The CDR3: CASSLRGTNSYEQYF.

CDR3 sequence reads: CASSLTSGEQFF. The gene calls are TRBV7-8 and TRBJ2-1; TCRdb picks TRBD2, but there is no DNA to check that call. The length of the CDR3 is 12 residues. Germline loops: CDR1 SGHVS, CDR2 FQNEAQ.

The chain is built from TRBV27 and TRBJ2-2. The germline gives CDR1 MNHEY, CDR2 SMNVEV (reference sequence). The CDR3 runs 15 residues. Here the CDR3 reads CASSPVGEDTGELFF.

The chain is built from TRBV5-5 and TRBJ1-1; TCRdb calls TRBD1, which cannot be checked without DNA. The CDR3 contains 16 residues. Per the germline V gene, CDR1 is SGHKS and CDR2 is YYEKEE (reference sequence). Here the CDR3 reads CASSLVGSGVNTEAFF.

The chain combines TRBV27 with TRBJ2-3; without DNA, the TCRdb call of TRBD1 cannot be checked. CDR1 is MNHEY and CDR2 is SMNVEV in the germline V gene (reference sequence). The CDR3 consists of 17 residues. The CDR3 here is CASSLSLSTGGPDTQYF.

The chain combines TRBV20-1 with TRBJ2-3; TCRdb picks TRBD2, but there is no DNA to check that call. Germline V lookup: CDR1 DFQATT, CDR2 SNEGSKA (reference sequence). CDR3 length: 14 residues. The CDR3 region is CSAGESYSGGTQYF.

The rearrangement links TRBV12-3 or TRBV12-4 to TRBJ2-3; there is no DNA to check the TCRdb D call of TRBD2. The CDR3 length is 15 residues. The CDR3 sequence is CASSRAGDLADTQYF.

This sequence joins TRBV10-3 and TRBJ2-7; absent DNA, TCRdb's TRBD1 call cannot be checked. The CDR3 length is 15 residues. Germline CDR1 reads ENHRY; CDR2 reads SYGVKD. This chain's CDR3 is CAISEPGQGFYEQYF.

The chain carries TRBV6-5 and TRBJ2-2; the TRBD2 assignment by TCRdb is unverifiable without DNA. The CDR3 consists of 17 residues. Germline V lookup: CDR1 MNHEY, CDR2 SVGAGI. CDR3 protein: CASSFSGRVYVTGELFF.

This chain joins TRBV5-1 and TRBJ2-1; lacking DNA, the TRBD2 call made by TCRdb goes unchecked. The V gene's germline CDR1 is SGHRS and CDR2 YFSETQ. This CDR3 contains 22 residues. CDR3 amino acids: CASSLGLAGTGMDFSGYNEQFF. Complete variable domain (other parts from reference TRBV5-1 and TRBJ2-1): KAGVTQTPRYLIKTRGQQVTLSCSPISGHRSVSWYQQTPGQGLQFLFEYFSETQRNKGNFPGRFSGRQFSNSRSEMNVSTLELGDSALYLCASSLGLAGTGMDFSGYNEQFFGPGTRLTVL.

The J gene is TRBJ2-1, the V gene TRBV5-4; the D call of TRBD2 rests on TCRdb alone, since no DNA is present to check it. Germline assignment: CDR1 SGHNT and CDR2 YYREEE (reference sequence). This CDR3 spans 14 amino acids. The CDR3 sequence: CASRREGTYNEQFF.

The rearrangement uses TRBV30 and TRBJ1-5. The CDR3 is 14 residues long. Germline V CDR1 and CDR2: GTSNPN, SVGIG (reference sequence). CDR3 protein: CAWNFGQFNQPQHF. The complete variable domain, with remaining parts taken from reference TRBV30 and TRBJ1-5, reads SQTIHQWPATLVQPVGSPLSLECTVEGTSNPNLYWYRQAAGRGLQLLFYSVGIGQISSEVPQNLSASRPQDRQFILSSKKLLLSDSGFYLCAWNFGQFNQPQHFGDGTRLSIL.

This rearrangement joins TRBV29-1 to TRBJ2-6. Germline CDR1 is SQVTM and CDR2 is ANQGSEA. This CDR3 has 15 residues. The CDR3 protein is CSVEERGTGANVLTF.

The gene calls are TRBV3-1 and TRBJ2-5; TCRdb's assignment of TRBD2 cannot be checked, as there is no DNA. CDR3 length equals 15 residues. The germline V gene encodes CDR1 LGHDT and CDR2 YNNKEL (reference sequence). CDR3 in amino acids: CASSPPAGDQETQYF.

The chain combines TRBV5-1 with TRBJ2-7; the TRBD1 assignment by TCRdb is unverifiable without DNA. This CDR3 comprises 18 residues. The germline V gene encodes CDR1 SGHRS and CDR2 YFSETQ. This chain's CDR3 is CASSFDSEPVDYSYEQYF.

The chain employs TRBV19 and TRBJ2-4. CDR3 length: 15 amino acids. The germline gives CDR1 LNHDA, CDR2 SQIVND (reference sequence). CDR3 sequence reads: CASSIIRQAKNIQYF.